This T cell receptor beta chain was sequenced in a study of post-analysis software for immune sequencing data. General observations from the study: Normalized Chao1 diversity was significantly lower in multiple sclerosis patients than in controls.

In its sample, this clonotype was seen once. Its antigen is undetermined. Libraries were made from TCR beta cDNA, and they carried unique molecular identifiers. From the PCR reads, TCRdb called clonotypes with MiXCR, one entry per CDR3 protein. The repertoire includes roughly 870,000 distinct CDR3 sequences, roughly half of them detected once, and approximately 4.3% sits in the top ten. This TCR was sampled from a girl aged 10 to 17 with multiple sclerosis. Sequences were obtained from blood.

The DNA for the CDR3 is TGCGCCAGCAGTTCGGGCTACGGGACAGATACGCAGTATTTT. It translates to CASSSGYGTDTQYF. V gene TRBV5-1 combines with J gene TRBJ2-3; no clear D. The CDR3 is made up of 14 amino acids. V dropped 5 bases and J dropped 3 bases, with 13 bases sitting between them. Germline V gene lookup returns CDR1 SGHRS and CDR2 YFSETQ.